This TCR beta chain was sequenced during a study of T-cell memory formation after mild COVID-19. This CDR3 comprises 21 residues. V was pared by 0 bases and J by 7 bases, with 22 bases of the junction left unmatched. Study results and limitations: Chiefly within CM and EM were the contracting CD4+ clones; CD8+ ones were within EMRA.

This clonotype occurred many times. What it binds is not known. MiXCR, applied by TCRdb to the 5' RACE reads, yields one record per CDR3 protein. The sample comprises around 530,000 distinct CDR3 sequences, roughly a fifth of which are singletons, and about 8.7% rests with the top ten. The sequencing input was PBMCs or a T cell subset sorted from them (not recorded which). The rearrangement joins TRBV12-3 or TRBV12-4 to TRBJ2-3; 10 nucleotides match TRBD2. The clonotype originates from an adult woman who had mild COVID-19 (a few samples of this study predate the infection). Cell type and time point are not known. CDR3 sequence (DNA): TGTGCCAGCAGTTTAGCGGGACCCCCTGGGCTAGCGGGGGTTCGGGCTCATACGCAGTATTTT. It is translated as CASSLAGPPGLAGVRAHTQYF.